The T cell receptor beta chain described here comes from a study of T cell responses to AZD1222 COVID-19 vaccine. CDR1 and CDR2 (germline): SGHRS, YFSETQ. Trimming cost V 5 bases and J 7 bases, with 19 bases left between them. The CDR3 spans 16 residues. Profiling relied on immunoSEQ multiplex PCR, and the TCRdb table lists in-frame clones only, not all of them. The repertoire holds tens of thousands of clones, with approximately 90% as singletons. The gene calls are TRBV5-1 and TRBJ1-6; D is perhaps TRBD1 (5 bases). This clonotype originated in an adult who received the AZD1222 COVID-19 vaccine. Sequencing was performed on peripheral blood, taken 28 days after the second AZD1222 dose. Here the CDR3 DNA reads TGCGCCAGCAGGCTCCGGGACGCAAGGAGCAATTCACCCCTCCACTTT. It translates to CASRLRDARSNSPLHF.